What follows are 16 T cell receptor beta chains derived from one specimen sequenced in a study of PD-1 blockade in classical Hodgkin lymphoma. Each of the patients experienced relapse following autologous stem cell transplantation, and their brentuximab vedotin exposure differed. Profiled with immunoSEQ multiplex PCR; TCRdb holds only in-frame clones, not every one. The sample holds about 41,000 clones; about 70% are singletons and the top ten take approximately 20%. Material: peripheral blood mononuclear cells (PBMCs), obtained at baseline. Receptors originate from a human donor with classical Hodgkin lymphoma.

This chain uses TRBV13 with TRBJ2-1; 8 bases are shared with TRBD2. CDR1 and CDR2 from the germline V gene are PRHDT and FYEKMQ (reference sequence). The CDR3 is 16 residues long. V was clipped by 5 bases and J by 7 bases; unmatched bases: 13. The CDR3 coding sequence is TGTGCCAGCAGCCCCAGCGGGAGTGGTTGGCGGAATGAGCAGTTCTTC. This encodes CASSPSGSGWRNEQFF.

This sequence joins TRBV7-9 and TRBJ2-7; perhaps TRBD2 as D (6 bases). Germline V gives CDR1 SEHNR, CDR2 FQNEAQ (reference sequence). CDR3 length: 13 amino acids. V was cut by 5 bases and J by 3 bases, with 11 bases left in between. The CDR3 protein is CASSVRRDYEQYF. CDR3 bases: TGTGCCAGCAGCGTTAGGCGGGACTACGAGCAGTACTTC.

The chain carries TRBV6-1 and TRBJ1-2; D gene unclear. CDR1 and CDR2 from the germline V gene are MNHNS and SASEGT. V gave up 8 bases and J gave up 8 bases, with 18 bases separating them. The CDR3 extends over 13 amino acids. The CDR3 protein is CASDKTSSWGYTF. The CDR3 nucleotides read TGTGCCAGCGACAAGACGTCAAGCTGGGGCTACACCTTC.

J is TRBJ2-7 and V is TRBV4-1; 11 nucleotides line up with TRBD2. With V trimmed by 0 bases and J by 0 bases, 4 bases remained unmatched. The CDR3 is made up of 17 amino acids. CDR1 is MGHRA, CDR2 YSYEKL, per germline. Here the CDR3 DNA reads TGCGCCAGCAGCCAAGAACAAGGGACTAGCGGCTCCTACGAGCAGTACTTC. It codes for CASSQEQGTSGSYEQYF.

CDR3 sequence: CASSEKAGHEQYF. CDR3 coding DNA: TGTGCCAGCAGCGAGAAGGCGGGCCACGAGCAGTACTTC. The chain employs TRBV6-5 and TRBJ2-7; D may be TRBD2 (5 bases). The V gene's germline CDR1 is MNHEY and CDR2 SVGAGI. The CDR3 has 13 amino acids. Trimming removed 6 bases at V and 5 bases at J, with 14 bases between.

The rearrangement joins TRBV5-1 to TRBJ2-1; D not resolved. Looked up from germline, CDR1 is SGHRS and CDR2 is YFSETQ. This CDR3 contains 12 residues. The V end lost 7 bases, the J end lost 5 bases, and 10 bases lay between the germline ends. The CDR3 bases are TGCGCCAGCGAAAGCCTCCACAATGAGCAGTTCTTC. Translating gives CASESLHNEQFF.

This clone was found a few times. This rearrangement joins TRBV29-1 to TRBJ2-7, with 10 bases that match TRBD2. This CDR3 spans 14 amino acids. V shed 6 bases and J 2 bases; nucleotides not matched to a gene: 7. Germline V CDR1 and CDR2: SQVTM, ANQGSEA. In nucleotides, the CDR3 is TGCAGCGTCCGAATAGCGGGGGGTCCCTACGAGCAGTACTTC. Translating gives CSVRIAGGPYEQYF.

CDR3 amino acids: CASSTPGGTGINQPQHF. The CDR3, as DNA: TGTGCCAGTAGTACGCCAGGGGGGACGGGGATCAATCAGCCCCAGCATTTT. The J gene is TRBJ1-5, the V gene TRBV19; TRBD1 matches 7 bases. V gave up 4 bases and J gave up 3 bases; unmatched junction bases: 12. The germline V gene encodes CDR1 LNHDA and CDR2 SQIVND (reference sequence). The CDR3 runs to 17 residues.

The rearrangement uses TRBV29-1 and TRBJ1-1, with 7 bases fitting TRBD1. The length of the CDR3 is 12 residues. CDR1 and CDR2 from the germline V gene are SQVTM and ANQGSEA. V shed 4 bases and J 6 bases; nucleotides not matched to a gene: 5. DNA for the CDR3: TGCAGCGTTGGACAGGGAAGCGCTGAAGCTTTCTTT. Amino acid sequence: CSVGQGSAEAFF.

On this clone: Other DNA sequences from this sample encode an identical CDR3 as well. This chain joins TRBV5-6 and TRBJ2-7, with D perhaps matching TRBD1 or TRBD2 (7 bases each). The length of the CDR3 is 15 residues. Germline assignment: CDR1 SGHDT and CDR2 YYEEEE. With 0 bases removed from V and 1 base from J, the gap between germline ends came to 11 bases. The CDR3 DNA follows: TGTGCCAGCAGCTTGGGGCAGGGGGGGTCCTACGAGCAGTACTTC. Amino acid sequence: CASSLGQGGSYEQYF.

J is TRBJ1-3 and V is TRBV18; the match to TRBD1 covers 7 bases. Germline CDR1 and CDR2: KGHSH and LQKENI. The CDR3 runs to 16 residues. The junction had 5 bases not matched to a gene; V was cut back by 3 bases and J by 0 bases. This CDR3 reads CASSPLTGDSGNTIYF. CDR3 in DNA: TGTGCCAGCTCACCCCTAACAGGGGACTCTGGAAACACCATATATTTT.

The CDR3 protein is CASSQDAVRGRLSPLHF. DNA for the CDR3: TGTGCCAGCAGCCAAGATGCGGTCAGGGGGCGCCTGTCACCCCTCCACTTT. The chain carries TRBV14 and TRBJ1-6; 8 bases agree with TRBD1. The CDR3 extends over 17 amino acids. V lost 0 bases to trimming and J lost 10 bases; unmatched junction nucleotides: 11. CDR1 is SGHDN and CDR2 is FVKESK in the germline V gene.

The V call is TRBV29-1, the J call TRBJ2-1; D uncertain. Germline loops: CDR1 SQVTM, CDR2 ANQGSEA. The V end lost 2 bases, the J end lost 7 bases, and 12 bases lay between the germline ends. This CDR3 spans 13 amino acids. CDR3 sequence (DNA): TGCAGCGTTGAAATTCGGTCATTGAATGAGCAGTTCTTC. Translation gives CSVEIRSLNEQFF.

V gene TRBV7-9 combines with J gene TRBJ2-7; 8 bases map to TRBD2. Germline trimming cut 3 bases from V and 2 bases from J; bases unmatched to any gene: 0. The CDR3 extends over 13 amino acids. Germline CDR1 is SEHNR and CDR2 is FQNEAQ (reference sequence). CDR3 protein: CASSLREAYEQYF. CDR3 sequence (DNA): TGTGCCAGCAGCTTGCGGGAGGCCTACGAGCAGTACTTC.

The chain employs TRBV6-1 and TRBJ2-4; D not resolved. The CDR3 totals 14 residues. V lost 8 bases to trimming and J lost 1 base, with 12 bases between them. From germline, CDR1 is MNHNS and CDR2 SASEGT. The CDR3 DNA sequence: TGTGCCAGCTCCAGCTCTCAGGCCAAAAACATTCAGTACTTC. It yields the protein CASSSSQAKNIQYF.

This clone came up a few times. The chain combines TRBV6-4 with TRBJ2-1, with 11 nucleotides matching TRBD2. CDR3 length equals 15 residues. The V and J ends lost 5 bases and 9 bases, in that order; junction bases with no gene match: 9. Germline CDR1 and CDR2: MRHNA and SNTAGT. The CDR3 region has the DNA TGTGCCAGCAGTCCTAGAAGTAGCGGGAGGGTTGAGCAGTTCTTC. Translated, it gives CASSPRSSGRVEQFF.